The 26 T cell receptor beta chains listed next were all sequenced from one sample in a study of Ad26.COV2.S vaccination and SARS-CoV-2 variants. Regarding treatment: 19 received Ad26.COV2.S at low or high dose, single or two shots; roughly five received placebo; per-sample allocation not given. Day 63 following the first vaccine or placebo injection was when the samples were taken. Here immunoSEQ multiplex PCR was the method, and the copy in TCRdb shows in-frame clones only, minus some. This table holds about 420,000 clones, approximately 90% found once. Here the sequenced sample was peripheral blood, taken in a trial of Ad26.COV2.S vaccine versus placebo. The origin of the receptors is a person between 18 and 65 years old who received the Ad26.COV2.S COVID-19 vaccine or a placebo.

CDR3 in amino acids: CASSFTGRRSSGELFF. CDR3 coding DNA: TGTGCCAGCAGTTTCACAGGACGACGGTCGTCCGGGGAGCTGTTTTTT. The gene calls are TRBV6-6 and TRBJ2-2, with D perhaps matching TRBD1 (5 bases). Germline-derived CDR1 and CDR2 are MNHNY and SVGAGI (reference sequence). The CDR3 sequence is 16 residues long. V was cut by 4 bases and J by 6 bases, with 18 bases left in between.

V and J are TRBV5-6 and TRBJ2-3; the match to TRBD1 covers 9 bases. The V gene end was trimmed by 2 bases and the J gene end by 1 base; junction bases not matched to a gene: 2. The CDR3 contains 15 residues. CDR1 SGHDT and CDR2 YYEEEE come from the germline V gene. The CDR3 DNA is TGTGCCAGCAGCTTCCGGACAGGGGGCACAGATACGCAGTATTTT. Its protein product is CASSFRTGGTDTQYF.

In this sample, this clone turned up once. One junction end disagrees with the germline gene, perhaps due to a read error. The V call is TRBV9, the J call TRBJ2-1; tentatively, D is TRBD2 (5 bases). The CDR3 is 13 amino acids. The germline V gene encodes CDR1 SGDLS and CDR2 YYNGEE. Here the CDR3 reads CASSVEVGSGLIF. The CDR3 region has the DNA TGTGCCAGCAGCGTTGAGGTGGGAAGCGGCCTGATCTTC.

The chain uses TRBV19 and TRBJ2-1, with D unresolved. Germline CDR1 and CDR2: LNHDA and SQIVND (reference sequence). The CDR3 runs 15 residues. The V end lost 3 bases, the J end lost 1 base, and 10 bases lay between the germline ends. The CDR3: CASSITELSYNEQFF. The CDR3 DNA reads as TGTGCCAGTAGTATTACGGAGCTATCCTACAATGAGCAGTTCTTC.

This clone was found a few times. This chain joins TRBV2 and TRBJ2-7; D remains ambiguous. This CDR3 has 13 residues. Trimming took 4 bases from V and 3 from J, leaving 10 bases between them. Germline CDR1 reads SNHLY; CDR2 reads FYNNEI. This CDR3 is CASSVGRIYEQYF. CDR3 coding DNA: TGTGCCAGCAGTGTTGGGCGGATCTACGAGCAGTACTTC. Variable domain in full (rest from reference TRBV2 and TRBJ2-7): EPEVTQTPSHQVTQMGQEVILRCVPISNHLYFYWYRQILGQKVEFLVSFYNNEISEKSEIFDDQFSVERPDGSNFTLKIRSTKLEDSAMYFCASSVGRIYEQYFGPGTRLTVT.

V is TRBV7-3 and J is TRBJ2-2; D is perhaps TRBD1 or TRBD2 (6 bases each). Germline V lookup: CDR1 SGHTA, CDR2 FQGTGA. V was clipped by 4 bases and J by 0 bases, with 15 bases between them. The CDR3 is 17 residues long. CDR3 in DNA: TGTGCCAGCAGCTCAGCAAACAGGGAGGCGAACACCGGGGAGCTGTTTTTT. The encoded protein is CASSSANREANTGELFF.

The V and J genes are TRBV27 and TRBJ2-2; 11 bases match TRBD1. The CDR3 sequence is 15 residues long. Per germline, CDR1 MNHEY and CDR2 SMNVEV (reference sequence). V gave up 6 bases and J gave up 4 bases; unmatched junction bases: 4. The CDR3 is CASSRGTGGTGELFF. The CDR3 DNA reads TGTGCCAGCAGCCGGGGGACAGGGGGCACCGGGGAGCTGTTTTTT.

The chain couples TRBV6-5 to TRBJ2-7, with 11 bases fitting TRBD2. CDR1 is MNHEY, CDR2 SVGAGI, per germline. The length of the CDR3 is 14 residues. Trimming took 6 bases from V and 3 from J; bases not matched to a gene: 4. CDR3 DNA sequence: TGTGCCAGCAGACTAGCGGGGGAGTACTACGAGCAGTACTTC. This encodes CASRLAGEYYEQYF.

The CDR3 spells CAWSFGTENSPLHF. The CDR3 DNA reads as TGTGCCTGGAGTTTCGGGACGGAGAATTCACCCCTCCACTTT. The chain couples TRBV30 to TRBJ1-6, with a weak D call TRBD1 (5 bases). The CDR3 length is 14 residues. In germline, CDR1 is GTSNPN, CDR2 SVGIG (reference sequence). Trimming stripped 2 bases from V and 7 bases from J, with 12 bases between.

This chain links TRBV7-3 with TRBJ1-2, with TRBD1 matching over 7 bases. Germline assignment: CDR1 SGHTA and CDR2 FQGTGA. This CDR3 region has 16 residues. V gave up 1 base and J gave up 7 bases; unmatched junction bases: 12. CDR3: CASSLNGGGGGVGYTF. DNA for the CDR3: TGTGCCAGCAGCTTAAATGGAGGGGGAGGGGGCGTTGGCTACACCTTC.

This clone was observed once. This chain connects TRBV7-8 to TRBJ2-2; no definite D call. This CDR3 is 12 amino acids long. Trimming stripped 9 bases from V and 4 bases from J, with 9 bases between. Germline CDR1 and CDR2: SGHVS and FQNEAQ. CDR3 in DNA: TGTGCCAGTCAGTTCGCCACCGGGGAGCTGTTTTTT. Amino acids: CASQFATGELFF.

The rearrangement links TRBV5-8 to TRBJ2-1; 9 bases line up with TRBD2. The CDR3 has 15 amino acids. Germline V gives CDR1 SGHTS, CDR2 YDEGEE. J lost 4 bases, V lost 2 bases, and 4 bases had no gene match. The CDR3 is CASSLPGLAYNEQFF. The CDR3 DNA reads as TGTGCCAGCAGCTTACCGGGACTAGCATACAATGAGCAGTTCTTC.

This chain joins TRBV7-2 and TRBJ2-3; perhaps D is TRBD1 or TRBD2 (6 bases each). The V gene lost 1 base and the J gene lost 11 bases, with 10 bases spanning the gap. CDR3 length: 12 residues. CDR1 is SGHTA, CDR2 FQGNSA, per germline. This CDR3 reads CASSLDGGRQYF. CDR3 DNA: TGTGCCAGCAGCTTAGACGGGGGCCGGCAGTATTTT. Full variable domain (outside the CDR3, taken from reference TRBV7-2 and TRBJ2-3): GAGVSQSPSNKVTEKGKDVELRCDPISGHTALYWYRQSLGQGLEFLIYFQGNSAPDKSGLPSDRFSAERTGGSVSTLTIQRTQQEDSAVYLCASSLDGGRQYFGPGTRLTVL.

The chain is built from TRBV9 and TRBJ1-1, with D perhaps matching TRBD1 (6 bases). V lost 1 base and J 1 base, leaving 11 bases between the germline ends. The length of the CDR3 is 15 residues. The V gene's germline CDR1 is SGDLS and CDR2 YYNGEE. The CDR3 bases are TGTGCCAGCAGCGTACAAGGGGGGGCGAACACTGAAGCTTTCTTT. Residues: CASSVQGGANTEAFF.

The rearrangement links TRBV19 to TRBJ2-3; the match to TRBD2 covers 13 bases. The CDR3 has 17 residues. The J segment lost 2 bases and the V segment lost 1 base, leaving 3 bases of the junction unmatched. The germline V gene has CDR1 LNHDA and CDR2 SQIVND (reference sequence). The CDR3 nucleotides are TGTGCCAGTAGTATAGCAACTAGCGGGGGGGCCACAGATACGCAGTATTTT. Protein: CASSIATSGGATDTQYF. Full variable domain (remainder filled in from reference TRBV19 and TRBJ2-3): DGGITQSPKYLFRKEGQNVTLSCEQNLNHDAMYWYRQDPGQGLRLIYYSQIVNDFQKGDIAEGYSVSREKKESFPLTVTSAQKNPTAFYLCASSIATSGGATDTQYFGPGTRLTVL.

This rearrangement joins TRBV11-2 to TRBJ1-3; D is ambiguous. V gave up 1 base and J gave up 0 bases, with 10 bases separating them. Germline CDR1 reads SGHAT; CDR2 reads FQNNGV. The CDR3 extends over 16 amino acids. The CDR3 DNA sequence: TGTGCCAGCAGCTTAGGCGGGTTGGTCTCTGGAAACACCATATATTTT. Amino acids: CASSLGGLVSGNTIYF.

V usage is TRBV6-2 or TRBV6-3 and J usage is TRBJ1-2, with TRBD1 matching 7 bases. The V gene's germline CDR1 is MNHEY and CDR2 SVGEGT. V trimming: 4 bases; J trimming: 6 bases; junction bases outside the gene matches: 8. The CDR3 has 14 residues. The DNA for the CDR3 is TGTGCCAGCAGTTCCCGACAGGGTAGGGATGGCTACACCTTC. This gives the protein CASSSRQGRDGYTF.

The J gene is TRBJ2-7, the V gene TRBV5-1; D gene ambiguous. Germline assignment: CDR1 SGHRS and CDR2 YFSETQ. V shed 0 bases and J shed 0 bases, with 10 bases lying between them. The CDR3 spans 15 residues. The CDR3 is CASSLGGLSSYEQYF. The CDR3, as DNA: TGCGCCAGCAGCTTGGGAGGCCTTTCCTCCTACGAGCAGTACTTC.

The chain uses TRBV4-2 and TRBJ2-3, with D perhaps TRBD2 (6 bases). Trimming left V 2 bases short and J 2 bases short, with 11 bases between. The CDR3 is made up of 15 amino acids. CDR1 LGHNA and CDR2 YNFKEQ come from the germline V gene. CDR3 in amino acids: CASSQQGLNTDTQYF. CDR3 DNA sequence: TGTGCCAGCAGCCAACAGGGACTTAACACAGATACGCAGTATTTT.

The DNA for the CDR3 is TGTGCCAGCAGTTACGCTCCTAGGCAGGGAGTTGGCTACACCTTC. It codes for CASSYAPRQGVGYTF. The chain couples TRBV6-6 to TRBJ1-2; perhaps TRBD1 as D (5 bases). The length of the CDR3 is 15 residues. V lost 2 bases to trimming and J lost 7 bases, with 17 bases between them. Germline loops: CDR1 MNHNY, CDR2 SVGAGI (reference sequence).

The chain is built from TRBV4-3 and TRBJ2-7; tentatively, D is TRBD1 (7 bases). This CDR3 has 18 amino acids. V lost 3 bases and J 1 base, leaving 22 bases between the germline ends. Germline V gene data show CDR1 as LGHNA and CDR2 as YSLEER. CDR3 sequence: CASSQQAPWQGGSYEQYF. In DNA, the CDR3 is TGCGCCAGCAGCCAGCAAGCCCCCTGGCAGGGGGGATCCTACGAGCAGTACTTC.

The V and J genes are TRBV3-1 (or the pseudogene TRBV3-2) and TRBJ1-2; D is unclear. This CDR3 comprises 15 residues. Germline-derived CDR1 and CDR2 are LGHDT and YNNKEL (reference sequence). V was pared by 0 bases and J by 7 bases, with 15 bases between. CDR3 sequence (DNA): TGTGCCAGCAGCCAAGATCTGCCCCGGGGTAGTGGCTACACCTTC. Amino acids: CASSQDLPRGSGYTF.

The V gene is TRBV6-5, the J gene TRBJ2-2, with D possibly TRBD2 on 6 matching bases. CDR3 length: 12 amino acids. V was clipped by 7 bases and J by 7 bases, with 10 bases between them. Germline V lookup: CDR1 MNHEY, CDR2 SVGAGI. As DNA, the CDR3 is TGTGCCAGCAATCGGGGGATCGGGGAGCTGTTTTTT. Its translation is CASNRGIGELFF.

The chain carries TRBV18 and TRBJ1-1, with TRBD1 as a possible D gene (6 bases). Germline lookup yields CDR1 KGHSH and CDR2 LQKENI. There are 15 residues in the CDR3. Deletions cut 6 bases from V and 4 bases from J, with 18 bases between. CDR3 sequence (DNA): TGTGCCAGCTCCCCTGCACAGGGTCGAGGCACTGAAGCTTTCTTT. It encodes CASSPAQGRGTEAFF.

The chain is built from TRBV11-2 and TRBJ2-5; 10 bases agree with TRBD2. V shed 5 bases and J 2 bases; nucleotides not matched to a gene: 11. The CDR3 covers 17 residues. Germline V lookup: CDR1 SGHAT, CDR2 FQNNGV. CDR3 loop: CASSPGEKRGGQETQYF. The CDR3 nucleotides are TGTGCCAGCAGCCCCGGGGAAAAGCGGGGGGGGCAAGAGACCCAGTACTTC. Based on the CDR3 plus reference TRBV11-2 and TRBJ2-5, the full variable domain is EAGVAQSPRYKIIEKRQSVAFWCNPISGHATLYWYQQILGQGPKLLIQFQNNGVVDDSQLPKDRFSAERLKGVDSTLKIQPAKLEDSAVYLCASSPGEKRGGQETQYFGPGTRLLVL.

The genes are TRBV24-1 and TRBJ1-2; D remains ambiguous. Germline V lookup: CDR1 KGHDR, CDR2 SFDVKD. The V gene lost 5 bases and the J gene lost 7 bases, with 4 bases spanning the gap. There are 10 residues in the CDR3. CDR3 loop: CATSGGGYTF. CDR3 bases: TGTGCCACCAGTGGGGGTGGCTACACCTTC.